Listed here are 2 T cell receptor beta chains from one sample, sequenced in a study of T-cell memory formation after mild COVID-19. Each CDR3 protein is one row after TCRdb ran MiXCR on the 5' RACE reads. The sample includes about 320,000 distinct CDR3 sequences, more than 13% of them seen just once. The sample was PBMCs or a T cell subset sorted from them (not recorded which). Receptors were obtained from a man younger than 35 who had mild COVID-19 (a few samples of this study predate the infection). Cell type and time point are not known.

This clonotype was observed at least ten times. V and J are TRBV7-9 and TRBJ1-1, with no clear D. CDR3 length: 12 amino acids. Germline-derived CDR1 and CDR2 are SEHNR and FQNEAQ (reference sequence). V lost 1 base, J lost 3 bases, and 3 bases lay in between. CDR3: CASSLGYTEAFF. CDR3 DNA sequence: TGTGCCAGCAGCTTAGGTTACACTGAAGCTTTCTTT. Together with reference TRBV7-9 and TRBJ1-1, the CDR3 gives the full variable domain: DTGVSQNPRHKITKRGQNVTFRCDPISEHNRLYWYRQTLGQGPEFLTYFQNEAQLEKSRLLSDRFSAERPKGSFSTLEIQRTEQGDSAMYLCASSLGYTEAFFGQGTRLTVV.

This clonotype was detected ten times or more. This chain connects TRBV19 to TRBJ2-5; 8 positions match TRBD1. The CDR3 contains 18 residues. Germline V gene lookup returns CDR1 LNHDA and CDR2 SQIVND (reference sequence). V lost 6 bases, J lost 4 bases, and 19 bases stayed unmatched. In DNA form, the CDR3 reads TGTGCCAGTAGCCAAGGACAGGGACGCAAAGAAGTCCGAGAGACCCAGTACTTC. This sequence encodes CASSQGQGRKEVRETQYF. Using reference TRBV19 and TRBJ2-5 for the parts outside the CDR3, the full variable domain is DGGITQSPKYLFRKEGQNVTLSCEQNLNHDAMYWYRQDPGQGLRLIYYSQIVNDFQKGDIAEGYSVSREKKESFPLTVTSAQKNPTAFYLCASSQGQGRKEVRETQYFGPGTRLLVL.